This T cell receptor (beta chain) was sequenced for a study of T cell responses to AZD1222 COVID-19 vaccine. Study-level results: In the spike-specific TCR repertoire, nearly half reportedly target unmutated variant regions. CD4 TCRs linked to vaccination spanned spike, dominating at 160-218 and 743-854. Donor demographics were predominantly white British with a female majority; clonal diversity may be underestimated.

Comments on this clone: Its cognate antigen is unknown.

The ends were cut back, 5 bases at V and 2 bases at J, with 19 bases in the middle. CDR3 length: 16 amino acids. Germline CDR1 reads SGHNT; CDR2 reads YENEEA. Measured with immunoSEQ multiplex PCR; TCRdb has only the in-frame clones, and not every one. The sample has about 160,000 clones; under 95% are singletons. The V gene is TRBV11-3, the J gene TRBJ2-7, with D perhaps TRBD2 (6 bases). This sequence originates from an adult in good health. Here the sequenced sample was peripheral blood, taken on day 0 of MenACWY control vaccination. CDR3 amino acids: CASSGGPWSGAYEQYF. CDR3 DNA sequence: TGTGCCAGCAGCGGAGGGCCTTGGAGCGGCGCCTACGAGCAGTACTTC.